This TCR beta chain was retrieved from a study of blood T cell repertoires in COVID-19. Study overall: Material from acute and convalescent COVID-19 was sourced from the United States, Italy and Spain.

Those who participated ranged in age from about 18 to 89 years and resided in under 25 US areas. Per germline, CDR1 SGHVS and CDR2 FQNEAQ. Trimming pared 5 bases from V and 5 bases from J, leaving 7 bases between. The CDR3 is 12 residues long. Per the study methods: Estimated nucleated cell counts came from reference gene primer amplification. TCRdb's copy holds only in-frame clones and misses some; the assay was immunoSEQ multiplex PCR. Clone size and the V and J calls come from that table; the DNA yielded D and trimming. The top ten clones hold over 4% of a sample with 250,000 to 400,000 clones, around 86% of them seen once.

This TCR came from a man aged 55 to 70 who had recovered from COVID-19. Specimen: PBMCs or T cells enriched from blood (not recorded which). The J gene is TRBJ2-1, the V gene TRBV7-8; D possibly corresponds to TRBD2 (5 bases). CDR3 sequence reads: CASSPSNNEQFF. CDR3 nucleotide sequence: TGTGCCAGCAGCCCTAGCAACAATGAGCAGTTCTTC.